This T cell receptor (beta chain) was recorded in a study of cytomegalovirus exposure and HLA in healthy donors. Study-wide points: The TCR clusters that emerged in the first cohort tended, a later analysis found, to co-occur in the 110 or so validation repertoires. Some public TCRs appeared in many individuals, while most sequences were rare.

Profiled with immunoSEQ multiplex PCR; TCRdb holds only in-frame clones, not every one. Among 130,000 to 150,000 clones listed, around 88% were seen once. V lost 3 bases and J 2 bases, leaving 8 bases between the germline ends. The V gene's germline CDR1 is MNHEY and CDR2 SVGAGI. There are 14 residues in the CDR3. About this clone itself: Its antigen is undetermined.

Sequencing was done on a sample of PBMCs. The chain couples TRBV6-5 to TRBJ1-3; no reliable D call. This receptor was taken from a young woman in good health and CMV-seropositive. The CDR3 DNA is TGTGCCAGCAGTTATTCTGGGCCTGGAAACACCATATATTTT. This gives the protein CASSYSGPGNTIYF.